The rows below give T cell receptor beta chains drawn from one sample of a study of CD8 T cells in ankylosing spondylitis. MiXCR, run by TCRdb on the 5' RACE reads, gives a single entry per CDR3 protein. The profile shows approximately 240,000 distinct CDR3 sequences, 24% of them singletons. Sequenced sample: blood, either unsorted or a sorted T cell fraction (not recorded which). The receptors originated from a male donor with ankylosing spondylitis or in good health (not recorded which). Each CDR3 is given with its conserved first and last residue. The D gene is left open where the match is weak. Rows may omit the clone size; those that give it use once, few, many or a size class.

d_call j_call v_call clone_size cdr3_aa cdr3_nt
NA TRBJ2-2 TRBV10-3 few CAIRPREDTGELFF TGTGCCATCCGCCCGAGGGAGGACACCGGGGAGCTGTTTTTT
NA TRBJ2-5 TRBV20-1 many CSARENPPETQYF TGCAGTGCTAGAGAGAACCCGCCGGAGACCCAGTACTTC
TRBD1 TRBJ2-7 TRBV10-3 NA CAISEVGTGTYEQYF TGTGCCATCAGTGAGGTCGGGACAGGGACCTACGAGCAGTACTTC
NA TRBJ2-3 TRBV12-3/TRBV12-4 NA CASSNRGGAVDTQYF TGTGCCAGCTCAAACAGAGGGGGGGCAGTAGATACGCAGTATTTT
NA TRBJ2-5 TRBV29-1 few CSVESRETQYF TGCAGCGTTGAATCACGCGAGACCCAGTACTTC
TRBD1 TRBJ2-1 TRBV6-5 few CASSYSWDSSGEQFF TGTGCCAGCAGTTACTCATGGGACAGCTCGGGTGAGCAGTTCTTC
NA TRBJ2-5 TRBV6-6 many CASKQGFGETQYF TGTGCCAGCAAACAGGGTTTTGGAGAGACCCAGTACTTC
NA TRBJ2-1 TRBV12-3/TRBV12-4 many CASSPGASSEQFF TGTGCCAGCAGCCCCGGGGCTAGCAGCGAGCAGTTCTTC
NA TRBJ2-1 TRBV7-2 few CASSLGPVTYNEQFF TGTGCCAGCAGCTTAGGGCCAGTTACCTACAATGAGCAGTTCTTC
TRBD1 TRBJ2-2 TRBV11-1 NA CASSLVGTARSANTGELFF TGTGCCAGCAGCTTAGTGGGGACAGCCCGTTCTGCGAACACCGGGGAGCTGTTTTTT
NA TRBJ2-4 TRBV20-1 NA CSATRDVAKNIQYF TGCAGTGCTACCCGGGACGTAGCCAAAAACATTCAGTACTTC
NA TRBJ2-5 TRBV20-1 NA CSVLAPGPPEETQYF TGCAGTGTCCTCGCACCGGGGCCGCCTGAGGAGACCCAGTACTTC
NA TRBJ2-5 TRBV20-1 few CSAAPGLYPGETQYF TGCAGTGCGGCCCCGGGACTCTACCCCGGGGAGACCCAGTACTTC
TRBD1 TRBJ2-7 TRBV12-3/TRBV12-4 NA CASSPLGTGFYEQYF TGTGCCAGCAGTCCACTGGGGACAGGGTTTTACGAGCAGTACTTC
TRBD2 TRBJ2-7 TRBV27 NA CASSRYGTRVSYEQYF TGTGCCAGCAGTCGGTACGGGACTAGGGTCTCCTACGAGCAGTACTTC
NA TRBJ1-2 TRBV7-2 many CASSRSRGNYGYTF TGTGCCAGCAGCCGCTCACGTGGGAACTATGGCTACACCTTC
NA TRBJ2-3 TRBV3-1 many CASSPSDRKGDTQYF TGTGCCAGCAGCCCATCCGACAGAAAGGGAGATACGCAGTATTTT
TRBD1 TRBJ2-2 TRBV12-3/TRBV12-4 once CASSLDRGGTGELFF TGTGCCAGCAGTTTGGACAGGGGGGGTACCGGGGAGCTGTTTTTT
NA TRBJ1-2 TRBV12-3/TRBV12-4 many CASSRDSLYGYTF TGTGCCAGCAGCCGAGACTCCCTCTATGGCTACACCTTC
NA TRBJ2-1 TRBV7-8 many CASSLVGGQFF TGTGCCAGCAGCTTAGTGGGTGGGCAGTTCTTC
NA TRBJ2-7 TRBV20-1 NA CSARGQGLGYKNEQYF TGCAGTGCTAGAGGCCAGGGGCTGGGCTATAAGAACGAGCAGTACTTC
NA TRBJ1-5 TRBV10-3 many CATSRGGSQPQHF TGTGCCACCTCCAGGGGCGGGTCCCAGCCCCAGCATTTT
NA TRBJ2-5 TRBV5-1 many CASSFGVYQETQYF TGCGCCAGCAGCTTTGGCGTGTACCAAGAGACCCAGTACTTC
TRBD2 TRBJ2-1 TRBV28 NA CASSFSAGVGNNEQFF TGTGCCAGCAGTTTTTCGGCGGGGGTCGGGAACAATGAGCAGTTCTTC
TRBD2 TRBJ2-3 TRBV3-1 many CASSPSSGGFFSTDTQYF TGTGCCAGCAGCCCTTCTAGCGGGGGGTTCTTTAGCACAGATACGCAGTATTTT
NA TRBJ2-5 TRBV7-8 many CASSLEGRETQYF TGTGCCAGCAGCTTAGAGGGGCGGGAGACCCAGTACTTC
NA TRBJ2-7 TRBV3-1 many CASSQVDEQYF TGTGCCAGCAGCCAAGTGGATGAGCAGTACTTC
NA TRBJ1-1 TRBV20-1 few CSARAGQTSYGTEAFF TGCAGTGCTAGAGCTGGACAGACTTCTTATGGCACTGAAGCTTTCTTT
NA TRBJ2-7 TRBV20-1 NA CSASDPEEQYF TGCAGTGCTTCTGACCCCGAAGAGCAGTACTTC
NA TRBJ2-1 TRBV18 many CASSPGGSSYNEQFF TGTGCCAGCTCACCTGGAGGAAGCTCCTACAATGAGCAGTTCTTC
NA TRBJ2-7 TRBV20-1 many CSARDGASTYF TGCAGTGCTAGAGATGGGGCTAGCACTTACTTC
NA TRBJ2-1 TRBV10-3 NA CAISEIVSMVRQFF TGTGCCATCAGTGAGATAGTGTCGATGGTTCGGCAGTTCTTC
NA TRBJ2-3 TRBV29-1 few CSVDDGAEMQYF TGCAGCGTTGACGATGGGGCAGAGATGCAGTATTTT
TRBD2 TRBJ2-5 TRBV19 NA CASSILAGVEETQYF TGTGCCAGTAGTATCCTAGCGGGGGTCGAAGAGACCCAGTACTTC
NA TRBJ2-7 TRBV20-1 few CSARDQSYEQYF TGCAGTGCTAGAGATCAGAGTTACGAGCAGTACTTC
NA TRBJ2-5 TRBV2 NA CASSALGTETQYF TGTGCCAGCAGCGCTCTGGGCACTGAGACCCAGTACTTC
NA TRBJ2-6 TRBV5-1 many CASSLLPDSGANVLTF TGCGCCAGCAGCTTGCTCCCCGATTCTGGGGCCAACGTCCTGACTTTC
NA TRBJ2-1 TRBV10-3 many CAISDPGLTPDNEQFF TGTGCCATCAGTGACCCGGGGCTGACTCCTGACAATGAGCAGTTCTTC
NA TRBJ1-1 TRBV29-1 many CSVERAGAITEAFF TGCAGCGTTGAAAGAGCGGGGGCGATCACTGAAGCTTTCTTT
NA TRBJ2-2 TRBV11-2 many CASSEARAGELFF TGTGCCAGCAGCGAGGCCCGGGCCGGGGAGCTGTTTTTT
TRBD2 TRBJ2-3 TRBV5-6 NA CASTTGTRTDTQYF TGTGCCAGCACGACCGGGACTAGGACAGATACGCAGTATTTT